This paragraph covers one T cell receptor (beta chain) sequence. Its antigen remains unidentified. Carrying UMI labels, the TRB cDNA libraries were prepared through 5' RACE. TCRdb reprocessed the 5' RACE reads, keeping one entry per CDR3 protein, no DNA. The sample includes about 43,000 distinct CDR3 sequences. These data come from a study of CXCR3-negative and CXCR3-positive naive CD8 T cells. Researchers reported sorting every CD8+ T cell subset in triplicate, about 290,000 cells per sort. Notes on the study in general: Cryopreserved cells showed partially decreased CXCR3 expression, and most assays used fresh PBMCs. Whereas memory cells differed, naive CXCR3-negative and CXCR3-positive cells shared similar TRBV-TRBJ usage.

Germline lookup yields CDR1 SEHNR and CDR2 FQNEAQ (reference sequence). This CDR3 contains 11 residues. The source material was memory CD8+ T cells from blood. The TCR sequence derives from a human donor in good health. Some clones in this sample may be carry-over from other donors' samples. This sequence joins TRBV7-9 and TRBJ2-7. The CDR3: CASSFDREQYF.